The T cell receptor (beta chain) under discussion was sequenced for a study of response to subunit inactivated influenza vaccine. Findings of the study overall: Authors proposed each seasonal influenza vaccination draws in few new T cells.

Germline loops: CDR1 MNHEY, CDR2 SVGAGI. Trimming took 4 bases from V and 4 from J; bases not matched to a gene: 3. This CDR3 region has 14 residues. Remarks on this clonotype: The antigen is undetermined.

One entry per CDR3 protein, called by TCRdb with MiXCR from the RT-PCR reads. The sample holds fewer than 650,000 distinct CDR3 sequences, 10% to 15% seen once. This receptor was taken from a man aged 50 to 59 who received an inactivated influenza vaccine. The V gene is TRBV6-5, the J gene TRBJ2-1, with 8 bases that match TRBD1. Sequencing was performed on PBMCs from blood, taken 40 to 50 days after vaccination. CDR3 protein: CASSSRGRYNEQFF. DNA for the CDR3: TGTGCCAGCAGTTCCAGGGGGCGGTACAATGAGCAGTTCTTC.